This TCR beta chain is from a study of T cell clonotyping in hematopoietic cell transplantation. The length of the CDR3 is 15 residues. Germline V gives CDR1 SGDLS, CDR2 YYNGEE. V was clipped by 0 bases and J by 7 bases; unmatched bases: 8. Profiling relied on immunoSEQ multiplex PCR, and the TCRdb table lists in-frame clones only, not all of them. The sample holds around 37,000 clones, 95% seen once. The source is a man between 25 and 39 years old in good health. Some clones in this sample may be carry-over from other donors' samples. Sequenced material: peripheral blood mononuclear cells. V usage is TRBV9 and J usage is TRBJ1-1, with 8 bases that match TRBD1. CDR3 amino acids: CASSVDGQGAFEAFF. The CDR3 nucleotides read TGTGCCAGCAGCGTAGATGGACAGGGCGCTTTTGAAGCTTTCTTT.